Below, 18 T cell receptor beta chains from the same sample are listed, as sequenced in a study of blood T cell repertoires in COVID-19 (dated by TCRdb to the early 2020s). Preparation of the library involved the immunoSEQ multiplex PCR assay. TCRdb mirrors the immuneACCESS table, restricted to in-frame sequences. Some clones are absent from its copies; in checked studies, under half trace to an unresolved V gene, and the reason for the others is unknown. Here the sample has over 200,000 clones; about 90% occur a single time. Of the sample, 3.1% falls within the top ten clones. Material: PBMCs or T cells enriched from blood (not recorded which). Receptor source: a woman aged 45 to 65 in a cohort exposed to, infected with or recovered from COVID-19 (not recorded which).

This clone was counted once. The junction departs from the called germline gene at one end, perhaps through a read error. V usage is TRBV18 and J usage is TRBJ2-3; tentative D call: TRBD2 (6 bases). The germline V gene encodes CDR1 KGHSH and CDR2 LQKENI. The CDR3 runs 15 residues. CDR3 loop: CASSPPAGLSDTQYF. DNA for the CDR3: TGTGCCAGCTCCCCACCCGCGGGGCTCTCAGATACGCAGTATTTT.

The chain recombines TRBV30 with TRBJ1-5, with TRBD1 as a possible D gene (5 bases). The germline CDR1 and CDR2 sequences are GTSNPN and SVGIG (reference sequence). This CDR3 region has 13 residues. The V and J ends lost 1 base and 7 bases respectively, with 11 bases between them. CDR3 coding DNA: TGTGCCTGGAGTGGACAGCAAAGCCAGCCCCAGCATTTT. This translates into CAWSGQQSQPQHF. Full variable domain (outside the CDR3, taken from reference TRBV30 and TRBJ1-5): SQTIHQWPATLVQPVGSPLSLECTVEGTSNPNLYWYRQAAGRGLQLLFYSVGIGQISSEVPQNLSASRPQDRQFILSSKKLLLSDSGFYLCAWSGQQSQPQHFGDGTRLSIL.

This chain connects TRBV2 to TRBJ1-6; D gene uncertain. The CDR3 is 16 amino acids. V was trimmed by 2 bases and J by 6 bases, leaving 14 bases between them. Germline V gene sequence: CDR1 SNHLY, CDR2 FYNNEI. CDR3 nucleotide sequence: TGTGCCAGCAGTGAATTGGGCAGGATCCCTAATTCACCCCTCCACTTT. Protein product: CASSELGRIPNSPLHF.

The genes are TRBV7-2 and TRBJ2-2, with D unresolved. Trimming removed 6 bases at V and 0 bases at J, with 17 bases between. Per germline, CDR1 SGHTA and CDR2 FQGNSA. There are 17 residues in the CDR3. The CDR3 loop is CASSKETRIPNTGELFF. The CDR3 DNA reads TGTGCCAGCAGTAAAGAGACACGGATACCGAACACCGGGGAGCTGTTTTTT.

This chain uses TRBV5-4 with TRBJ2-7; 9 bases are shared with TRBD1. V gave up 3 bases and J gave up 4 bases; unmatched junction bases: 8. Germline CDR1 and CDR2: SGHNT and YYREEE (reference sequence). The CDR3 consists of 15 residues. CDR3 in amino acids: CASSYTGTGLYEQYF. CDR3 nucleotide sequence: TGTGCCAGCAGCTACACCGGGACAGGGCTGTACGAGCAGTACTTC.

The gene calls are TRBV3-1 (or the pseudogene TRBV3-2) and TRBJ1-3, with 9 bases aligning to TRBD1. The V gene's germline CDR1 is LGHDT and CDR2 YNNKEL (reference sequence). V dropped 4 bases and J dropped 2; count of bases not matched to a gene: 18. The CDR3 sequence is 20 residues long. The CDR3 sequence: CASSPGTGYSVGGPGNTIYF. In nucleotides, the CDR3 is TGTGCCAGCAGCCCCGGGACAGGGTATTCGGTTGGAGGTCCTGGAAACACCATATATTTT.

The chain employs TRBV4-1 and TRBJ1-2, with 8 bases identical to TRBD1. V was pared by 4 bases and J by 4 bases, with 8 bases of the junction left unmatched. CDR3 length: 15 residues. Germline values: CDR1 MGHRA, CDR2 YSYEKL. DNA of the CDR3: TGCGCCAGCAGCCCCGGGACAGGCGTCATCTATGGCTACACCTTC. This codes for CASSPGTGVIYGYTF.

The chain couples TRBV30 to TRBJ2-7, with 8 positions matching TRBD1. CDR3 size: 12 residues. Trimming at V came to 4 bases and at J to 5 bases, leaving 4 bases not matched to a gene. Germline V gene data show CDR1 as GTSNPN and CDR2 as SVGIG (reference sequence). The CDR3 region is CAWNRGRNEQYF. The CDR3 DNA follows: TGTGCCTGGAACAGGGGGAGAAACGAGCAGTACTTC.

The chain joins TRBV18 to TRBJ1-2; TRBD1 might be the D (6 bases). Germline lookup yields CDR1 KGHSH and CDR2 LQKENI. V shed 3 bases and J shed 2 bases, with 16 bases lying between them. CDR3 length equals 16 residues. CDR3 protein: CASSPPSTGTNYGYTF. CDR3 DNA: TGTGCCAGCTCACCCCCATCCACAGGGACCAACTATGGCTACACCTTC.

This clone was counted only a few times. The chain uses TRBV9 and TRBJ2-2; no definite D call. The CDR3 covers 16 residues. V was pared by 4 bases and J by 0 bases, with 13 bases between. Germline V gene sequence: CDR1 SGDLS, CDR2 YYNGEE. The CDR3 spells CASSQLAAANTGELFF. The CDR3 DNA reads TGTGCCAGCAGCCAGCTGGCGGCGGCGAACACCGGGGAGCTGTTTTTT. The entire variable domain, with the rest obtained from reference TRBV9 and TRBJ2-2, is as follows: DSGVTQTPKHLITATGQRVTLRCSPRSGDLSVYWYQQSLDQGLQFLIQYYNGEERAKGNILERFSAQQFPDLHSELNLSSLELGDSALYFCASSQLAAANTGELFFGEGSRLTVL.

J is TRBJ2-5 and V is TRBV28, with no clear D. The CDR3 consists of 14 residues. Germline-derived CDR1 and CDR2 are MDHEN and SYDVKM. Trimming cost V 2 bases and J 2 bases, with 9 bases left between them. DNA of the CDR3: TGTGCCAGCAGTTTAGCCAGGATACAAGAGACCCAGTACTTC. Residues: CASSLARIQETQYF.

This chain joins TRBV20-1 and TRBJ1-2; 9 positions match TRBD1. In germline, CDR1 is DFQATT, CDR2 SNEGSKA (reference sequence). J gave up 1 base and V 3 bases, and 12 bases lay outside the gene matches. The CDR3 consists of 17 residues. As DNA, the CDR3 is TGCAGTGCTAGTTGGGTGGGACAGGGCCGAATTAACTATGGCTACACCTTC. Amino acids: CSASWVGQGRINYGYTF.

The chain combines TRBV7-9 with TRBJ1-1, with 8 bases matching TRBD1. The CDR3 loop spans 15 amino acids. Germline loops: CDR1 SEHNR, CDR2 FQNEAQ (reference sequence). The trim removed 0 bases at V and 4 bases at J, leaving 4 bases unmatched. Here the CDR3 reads CASSLAGGQGTEAFF. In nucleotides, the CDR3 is TGTGCCAGCAGCTTAGCGGGTGGACAGGGCACTGAAGCTTTCTTT.

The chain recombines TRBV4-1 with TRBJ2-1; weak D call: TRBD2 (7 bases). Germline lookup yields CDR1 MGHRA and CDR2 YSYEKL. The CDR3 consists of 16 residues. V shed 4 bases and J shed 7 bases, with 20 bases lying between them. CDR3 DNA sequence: TGCGCCAGCAGCCTCCTAGGCGGGGGCGCCGCTAATGAGCAGTTCTTC. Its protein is CASSLLGGGAANEQFF.

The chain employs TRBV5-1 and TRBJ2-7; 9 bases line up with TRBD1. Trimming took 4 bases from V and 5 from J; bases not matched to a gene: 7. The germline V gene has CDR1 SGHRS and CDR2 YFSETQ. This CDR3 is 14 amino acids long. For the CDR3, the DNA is TGCGCCAGCAGCCCGCCCAACAGGGGGCACGAGCAGTACTTC. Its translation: CASSPPNRGHEQYF.

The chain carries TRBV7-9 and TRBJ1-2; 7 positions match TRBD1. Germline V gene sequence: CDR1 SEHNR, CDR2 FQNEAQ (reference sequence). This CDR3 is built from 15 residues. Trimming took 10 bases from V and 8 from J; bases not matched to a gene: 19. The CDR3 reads CAIITGYRGNGGYTF. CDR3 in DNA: TGTGCCATCATCACGGGGTACAGGGGCAATGGAGGCTACACCTTC.

The CDR3 spells CASSLGGTDNQPQHF. The CDR3 DNA reads TGCGCCAGCAGCTTGGGGGGGACAGACAATCAGCCCCAGCATTTT. The genes are TRBV5-1 and TRBJ1-5; 7 bases are shared with TRBD1. The length of the CDR3 is 15 residues. The V gene end was trimmed by 0 bases and the J gene end by 3 bases; junction bases not matched to a gene: 3. CDR1 is SGHRS, CDR2 YFSETQ, per germline.

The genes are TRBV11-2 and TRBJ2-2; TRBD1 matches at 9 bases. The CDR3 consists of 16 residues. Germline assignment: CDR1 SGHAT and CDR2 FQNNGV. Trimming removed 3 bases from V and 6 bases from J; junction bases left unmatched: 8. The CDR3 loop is CASSFASDRGAGELFF. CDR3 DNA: TGTGCCAGCAGCTTCGCCTCGGACAGGGGCGCCGGGGAGCTGTTTTTT. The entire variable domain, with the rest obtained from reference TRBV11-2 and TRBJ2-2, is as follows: EAGVAQSPRYKIIEKRQSVAFWCNPISGHATLYWYQQILGQGPKLLIQFQNNGVVDDSQLPKDRFSAERLKGVDSTLKIQPAKLEDSAVYLCASSFASDRGAGELFFGEGSRLTVL.